This T cell receptor beta chain came from a study of CD8+CD57+ T cells in acquired aplastic anemia (dated by TCRdb to between 2017 and 2018). Broadly, across the study: A mean of approximately 2.9 ug of DNA, ranging from 0.2 to 27.4 ug, was extracted from sorted CD4+ and CD8+ cells. Mean read counts for healthy donor samples were 8.5 million to 10.8 million for CD4+ cells and some 11 million for CD8+ cells.

Worth noting for this clonotype: The antigen it recognizes is unknown. A junction end diverges from the germline sequence, so it may reflect a read error.

Profiling of TCR beta VDJ combinations and CDR3 sequences used genomic DNA as the template. An Illumina HiSeq 2000 was the platform used for TCR repertoire sequencing. Turning to the authors' computational methods: TRBV/TRBJ rearrangement plots, CDR3 size and DJ length profiles, and Simpson's diversity index were used to evaluate the repertoires. The most abundant DNA sequence in the deep sequencing data was defined as the immunodominant clone. CDR3 amino acid sequences were checked for sharing between subjects and were compared against published repertoires and the VDJdb database. TCRdb trimmed the raw reads at Q25, called clones with MiXCR and kept productive beta chains. Rows matching on CDR3 protein sequence are summarized as one entry with the most common DNA and genes. What appears here as the V and J calls and clone size reflects TCRdb's work, not the paper's. The sample table records hundreds of thousands of distinct CDR3 sequences; just under 70% of these occur just once. The ten largest make up under 4.5% of the sample.

Study-wide conclusions, independent of this receptor: Although 25 to 30 CD8+ CDR3 sequences were shared by patients and controls, these sequences appeared highly expressed in patients and within the immunodominant clones of patients. CD8+ Simpson's diversity did not differ significantly between patients and healthy controls (P=0.060).

Taken from the germline V gene, the CDR1 and CDR2 loops are SGHTA and FQGNSA. The CDR3 goes from the cysteine to the phenylalanine over 15 residues. Just CDR3 DNA is preserved here, 45 bases in frame from base 1. TCR repertoires of sorted CD4+ and CD8+ blood T cells from severe aplastic anemia patients and healthy subjects were deep-sequenced in the study. Ficoll-Paque density gradient centrifugation was used to isolate peripheral blood mononuclear cells. Before DNA extraction, CD4+ and CD8+ T cells were sorted with FACS or magnetic beads. The TCR was taken from a human donor in good health, serving as a control. The material sequenced was sorted CD4+, CD8+, or CD8+CD57+ T cells (not recorded which) from PBMCs. The sequence is built from TRBV7-2 and TRBJ2-3, with the D assignment possibly TRBD1 or TRBD2, given 5 matching bases for each. The bases read TGTGCCAGCAGCCCCTTTGAAGGGGCGGGCGCAAAGACGCATTTT. This translates into CASSPFEGAGAKTHF.